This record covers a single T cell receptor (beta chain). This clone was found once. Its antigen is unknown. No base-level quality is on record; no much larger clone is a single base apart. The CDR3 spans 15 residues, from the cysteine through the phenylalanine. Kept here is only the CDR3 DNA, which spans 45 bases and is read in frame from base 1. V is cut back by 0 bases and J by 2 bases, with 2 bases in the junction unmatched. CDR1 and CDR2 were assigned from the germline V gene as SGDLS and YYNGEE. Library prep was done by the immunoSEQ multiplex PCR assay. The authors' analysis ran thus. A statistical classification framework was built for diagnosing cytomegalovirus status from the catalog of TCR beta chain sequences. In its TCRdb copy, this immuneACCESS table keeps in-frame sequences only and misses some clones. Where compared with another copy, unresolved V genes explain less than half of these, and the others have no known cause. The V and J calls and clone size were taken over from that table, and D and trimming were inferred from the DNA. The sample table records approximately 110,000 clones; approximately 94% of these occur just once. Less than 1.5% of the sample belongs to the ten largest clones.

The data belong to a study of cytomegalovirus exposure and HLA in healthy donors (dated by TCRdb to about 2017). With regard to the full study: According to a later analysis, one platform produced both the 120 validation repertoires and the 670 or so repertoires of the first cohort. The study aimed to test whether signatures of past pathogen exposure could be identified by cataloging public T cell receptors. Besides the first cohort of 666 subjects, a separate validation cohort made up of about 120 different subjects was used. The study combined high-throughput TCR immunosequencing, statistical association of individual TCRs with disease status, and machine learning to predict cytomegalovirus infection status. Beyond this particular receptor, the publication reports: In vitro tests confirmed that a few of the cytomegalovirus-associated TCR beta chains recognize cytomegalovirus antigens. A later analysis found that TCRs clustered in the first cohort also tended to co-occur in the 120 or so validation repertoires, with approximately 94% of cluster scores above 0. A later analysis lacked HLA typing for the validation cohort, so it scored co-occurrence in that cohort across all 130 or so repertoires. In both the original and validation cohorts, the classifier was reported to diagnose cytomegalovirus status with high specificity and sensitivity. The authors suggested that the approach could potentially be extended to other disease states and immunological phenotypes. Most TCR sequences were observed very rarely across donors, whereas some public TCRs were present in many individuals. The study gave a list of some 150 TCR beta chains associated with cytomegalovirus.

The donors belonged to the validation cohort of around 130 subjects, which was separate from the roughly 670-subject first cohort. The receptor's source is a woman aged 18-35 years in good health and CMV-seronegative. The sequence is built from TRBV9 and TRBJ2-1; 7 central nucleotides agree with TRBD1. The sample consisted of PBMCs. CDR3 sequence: CASSVGQGAYNEQFF. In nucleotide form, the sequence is TGTGCCAGCAGCGTAGGGCAGGGGGCCTACAATGAGCAGTTCTTC.